The present TCR beta chain was sequenced within a study of blood T cell repertoires in COVID-19. Method: immunoSEQ multiplex PCR; TCRdb's copy keeps in-frame clones and lacks some. Here the sample spans some 230,000 clones, more than 65% being singletons. V lost 7 bases and J lost 6; bases outside the gene matches: 7. Germline V gene sequence: CDR1 ENHRY, CDR2 SYGVKD. This CDR3 spans 14 amino acids. This clone was picked up one time. The receptor was derived from a woman aged 55-69 years with acute or convalescent COVID-19. The chain has TRBV10-3 and TRBJ2-7, with 12 bases that match TRBD1. Input material: peripheral blood. DNA of the CDR3: TGTGCCATCACCAAGGGACAGGGGGCCGGCGAGCAGTACTTC. Translation: CAITKGQGAGEQYF.